The 32 T cell receptor beta chains below all came from one sample that was sequenced in a study of identical twins. TCRdb passed the 5' RACE reads through MiXCR, listing each CDR3 protein once. Seen here are around 960,000 distinct CDR3 sequences, about 12% observed once, and the top ten hold around 1.5%. This same sample was also part of a study on yellow fever vaccine responses in identical twins.

The sequenced sample was PBMCs. These TCRs come from a woman under 30 in good health.

Only a few counts were recorded for this clonotype. The chain's CDR3 is CAIGLISDTQYF. In DNA form, the CDR3 reads TGTGCCATCGGGCTTATATCAGATACGCAGTATTTT. J is TRBJ2-3 and V is TRBV10-3; D call uncertain. The CDR3 length is 12 residues. V shed 8 bases and J shed 4 bases, with 10 bases lying between them. In germline, CDR1 is ENHRY, CDR2 SYGVKD.

The chain combines TRBV20-1 with TRBJ2-1; TRBD2 matches at 7 bases. The CDR3 sequence is 15 residues long. The germline gives CDR1 DFQATT, CDR2 SNEGSKA (reference sequence). With V trimmed by 1 base and J by 3 bases, 6 bases remained unmatched. The CDR3 DNA follows: TGCAGTGCTAGAGGAGTAAGCGGGAACTACAATGAGCAGTTCTTC. Its protein is CSARGVSGNYNEQFF.

The chain combines TRBV5-6 with TRBJ2-2; no clear D. Germline loops: CDR1 SGHDT, CDR2 YYEEEE. There are 15 residues in the CDR3. V was shortened by 1 base and J by 1 base, with 8 bases between the two germline ends. DNA for the CDR3: TGTGCCAGCAGCTTGATGTCAGGGAACACCGGGGAGCTGTTTTTT. This translates into CASSLMSGNTGELFF.

Note on this clonotype: At one of its ends the junction is not consistent with the germline gene, which may arise from a read error. This chain connects TRBV7-9 to TRBJ2-3; 7 bases fit TRBD1. This CDR3 is 15 amino acids long. CDR1 and CDR2 from the germline V gene are SEHNR and FQNEAQ (reference sequence). The CDR3 reads CARGAWDSVVDKQYF. DNA for the CDR3: TGTGCCAGAGGCGCGTGGGACAGTGTCGTCGATAAGCAGTATTTT.

This clonotype was found a few times. The rearrangement uses TRBV24-1 and TRBJ2-5, with D maybe TRBD2 (5 bases). From germline, CDR1 is KGHDR and CDR2 SFDVKD. The ends were cut back, 4 bases at V and 4 bases at J, with 15 bases in the middle. The CDR3 is 15 residues long. The CDR3: CATSDSTRRRETQYF. Here the CDR3 DNA reads TGTGCCACCAGTGACTCTACTAGAAGACGAGAGACCCAGTACTTC.

This clonotype came up many times. This chain uses TRBV24-1 with TRBJ2-7; D possibly corresponds to TRBD1 (6 bases). Germline CDR1 and CDR2: KGHDR and SFDVKD. The CDR3 spans 13 residues. Trimming removed 11 bases at V and 0 bases at J, with 13 bases between. The CDR3 is CAKGTYGSYEQYF. CDR3 in DNA: TGTGCCAAGGGGACATACGGCTCCTACGAGCAGTACTTC.

This chain links TRBV12-3 or TRBV12-4 with TRBJ1-5; D possibly corresponds to TRBD1 (6 bases). This CDR3 is 15 amino acids long. Trimming left V 1 base short and J 3 bases short, with 10 bases between. The CDR3 is CASSLGGANNQPQHF. The CDR3 DNA reads TGTGCCAGCAGTTTAGGGGGGGCTAACAATCAGCCCCAGCATTTT.

The genes are TRBV12-3 or TRBV12-4 and TRBJ1-2, with 8 nucleotides matching TRBD1. V shed 2 bases, J shed 2 bases, and the junction held 7 bases outside the gene matches. The CDR3 has 16 amino acids. The CDR3 region is CASSLSGQANNYGYTF. CDR3 DNA: TGTGCCAGCAGTTTATCGGGACAGGCAAACAACTATGGCTACACCTTC.

This clonotype has ten or more counts. The rearrangement links TRBV7-6 to TRBJ2-3, with unresolved D. In germline, CDR1 is SGHVS, CDR2 FNYEAQ. V was cut by 4 bases and J by 6 bases, with 20 bases left in between. This CDR3 has 16 residues. In DNA form, the CDR3 reads TGTGCCAGCAGCTCGGCCGTTGAGGATTTGGGTGATACGCAGTATTTT. Its translation: CASSSAVEDLGDTQYF.

This clonotype occurred many times. V is TRBV20-1 and J is TRBJ2-7, with a weak D call TRBD2 (5 bases). This CDR3 spans 15 amino acids. V lost 0 bases, J lost 3 bases, and 15 bases lay in between. Per the germline V gene, CDR1 is DFQATT and CDR2 is SNEGSKA (reference sequence). This CDR3 reads CSARDSGGFNYEQYF. The DNA of the CDR3 is TGCAGTGCTAGAGATTCCGGCGGGTTCAACTACGAGCAGTACTTC.

The chain recombines TRBV10-2 with TRBJ1-4; 9 nucleotides align to TRBD1. Germline trimming cut 2 bases from V and 8 bases from J; bases unmatched to any gene: 9. CDR3 size: 16 residues. CDR1 WSHSY and CDR2 SAAADI come from the germline V gene. The CDR3 nucleotides are TGCGCCAGCAGTGAGAGGGGGGGGACAGGGAGAGAAAAACTGTTTTTT. This gives the protein CASSERGGTGREKLFF.

This clonotype occurred many times. The J gene is TRBJ1-1, the V gene TRBV12-3 or TRBV12-4; 8 nucleotides align to TRBD1. This CDR3 spans 14 amino acids. The J segment lost 0 bases and the V segment lost 5 bases, leaving 2 bases of the junction unmatched. The CDR3 nucleotides read TGTGCCAGCAGTCTGGGACAGGTGAACACTGAAGCTTTCTTT. Translation gives CASSLGQVNTEAFF.

The chain uses TRBV5-3 and TRBJ1-4; tentatively, D is TRBD1 (5 bases). TRBV5-3 counts as an open reading frame of uncertain function. CDR3 length equals 13 residues. V was shortened by 0 bases and J by 5 bases, with 5 bases between the two germline ends. The CDR3 sequence: CARSLGTNEKLFF. DNA of the CDR3: TGTGCCAGAAGCTTGGGGACAAATGAAAAACTGTTTTTT.

This clonotype was counted a few times. The V call is TRBV19, the J call TRBJ1-1; 8 nucleotides match TRBD1. V dropped 6 bases and J dropped 6; count of bases not matched to a gene: 9. The CDR3 length is 14 residues. Germline CDR1 LNHDA, CDR2 SQIVND (reference sequence). In DNA form, the CDR3 reads TGTGCCAGTAGGATACAGGGGGTCGGCGCTGAAGCTTTCTTT. Protein: CASRIQGVGAEAFF.

This clonotype showed up just a few times. The chain joins TRBV27 to TRBJ2-7; D gene ambiguous. V lost 3 bases and J 6 bases, leaving 9 bases between the germline ends. The CDR3 spans 12 residues. Germline CDR1 MNHEY, CDR2 SMNVEV (reference sequence). This CDR3 reads CASSLALCEQYF. The CDR3 bases are TGTGCCAGCAGTTTGGCACTATGCGAGCAGTACTTC.

This clonotype has just a few counts. This chain uses TRBV20-1 with TRBJ2-3; D gene ambiguous. Germline CDR1 is DFQATT and CDR2 is SNEGSKA (reference sequence). CDR3 length: 15 residues. Trimming shortened V by 3 bases and J by 0 bases, and 13 bases separated the two germline ends. CDR3 nucleotide sequence: TGCAGTGCTAGTAGAAGTTCCACTAGCACAGATACGCAGTATTTT. This translates into CSASRSSTSTDTQYF.

In its sample, this clonotype was seen once. A read error may explain this, as a much larger clone is one base away. V and J are TRBV5-1 and TRBJ2-3; weak D call: TRBD2 (6 bases). Germline V gives CDR1 SGHRS, CDR2 YFSETQ. The CDR3 consists of 15 residues. The CDR3 nucleotides are TGCGCCAGCGGCTTGGGCGGGGTTTACACAGATACGCAGTATTTT. Encoded protein: CASGLGGVYTDTQYF.

This clonotype was detected only a few times. The J gene is TRBJ2-3, the V gene TRBV7-2; D remains unclear. Germline V gene lookup returns CDR1 SGHTA and CDR2 FQGNSA. V was cut by 2 bases and J by 2 bases, with 14 bases left in between. CDR3 size: 16 residues. This chain's CDR3 is CASSLNRPNPTDTQYF. The CDR3 bases are TGTGCCAGCAGCTTAAATAGGCCGAACCCCACAGATACGCAGTATTTT.

This clonotype was seen ten or more times. The chain carries TRBV6-4 and TRBJ2-1; D might be TRBD1 or TRBD2, each matching 5 bases. CDR1 and CDR2 (germline): MRHNA, SNTAGT. The CDR3 spans 14 residues. Trimming stripped 2 bases from V and 7 bases from J, with 12 bases between. Here the CDR3 reads CASSDGGGGNEQFF. The DNA of the CDR3 is TGTGCCAGCAGTGACGGGGGTGGGGGAAATGAGCAGTTCTTC.

A few counts support this clonotype. This chain links TRBV24-1 with TRBJ2-3, with D possibly matching TRBD2 (6 bases). V was trimmed by 4 bases and J by 2 bases, leaving 9 bases between them. Germline values: CDR1 KGHDR, CDR2 SFDVKD. The CDR3 contains 14 residues. This CDR3 reads CATSDPGDTDTQYF. In DNA, the CDR3 is TGTGCCACCAGTGACCCGGGAGACACAGATACGCAGTATTTT.

This clonotype came up many times. V usage is TRBV12-3 or TRBV12-4 and J usage is TRBJ1-3; weak D call: TRBD1 (5 bases). Deletions cut 2 bases from V and 0 bases from J, with 14 bases between. The CDR3 is 17 amino acids. Written as DNA, the CDR3 is TGTGCCAGCAGTTTAAGTACAGGCCTTAACTCTGGAAACACCATATATTTT. Protein: CASSLSTGLNSGNTIYF.

The J gene is TRBJ2-5, the V gene TRBV20-1, with unresolved D. This CDR3 spans 15 amino acids. The V and J ends lost 0 bases and 5 bases respectively, with 16 bases between them. CDR1 DFQATT and CDR2 SNEGSKA come from the germline V gene (reference sequence). CDR3 coding DNA: TGCAGTGCTAGAGATTCTGGGGTCGCGAGGGAGACCCAGTACTTC. This codes for CSARDSGVARETQYF.

This chain joins TRBV20-1 and TRBJ2-7; 11 nucleotides agree with TRBD1. Germline CDR1 is DFQATT and CDR2 is SNEGSKA (reference sequence). V dropped 5 bases and J dropped 4; count of bases not matched to a gene: 4. The CDR3 runs to 13 residues. The CDR3 spells CSAAGTGGYEQYV. CDR3 DNA: TGCAGTGCTGCCGGGACAGGGGGTTACGAGCAGTACGTC.

This clonotype turned up a few times. The rearrangement joins TRBV4-1 to TRBJ1-4, with 7 nucleotides matching TRBD1. Germline V gene sequence: CDR1 MGHRA, CDR2 YSYEKL. The J segment lost 5 bases and the V segment lost 4 bases, leaving 7 bases of the junction unmatched. The length of the CDR3 is 15 residues. The CDR3 DNA follows: TGCGCCAGCAGCCCGACCGGGACAGTGAATGAAAAACTGTTTTTT. It codes for CASSPTGTVNEKLFF.

This clonotype was counted a few times. V is TRBV2 and J is TRBJ1-1; TRBD1 is a possible D gene (5 bases). Germline loops: CDR1 SNHLY, CDR2 FYNNEI. The CDR3 has 14 residues. V was clipped by 6 bases and J by 7 bases, with 18 bases between them. The CDR3, as DNA: TGTGCCAGCAGCCCAGGGCCCCATGACGGTGAAGCTTTCTTT. It is translated as CASSPGPHDGEAFF.

The chain has TRBV4-1 and TRBJ2-1; 7 bases map to TRBD2. In germline, CDR1 is MGHRA, CDR2 YSYEKL. The CDR3 has 16 residues. The J segment lost 3 bases and the V segment lost 1 base, leaving 6 bases of the junction unmatched. DNA of the CDR3: TGCGCCAGCAGCCAAGGTCCCGGGAGGCTCTACAATGAGCAGTTCTTC. Residues: CASSQGPGRLYNEQFF.

This clonotype showed up just a few times. This chain connects TRBV9 to TRBJ1-6; maybe TRBD1 (5 bases). The CDR3 runs to 14 residues. V lost 4 bases and J 7 bases, leaving 12 bases between the germline ends. Germline V gene lookup returns CDR1 SGDLS and CDR2 YYNGEE. Here the CDR3 reads CASSPPGRNSPLHF. Written as DNA, the CDR3 is TGTGCCAGCAGCCCGCCGGGACGAAATTCACCCCTCCACTTT.

The V and J genes are TRBV6-1 and TRBJ1-5; D is unclear. The CDR3 has 15 amino acids. CDR1 MNHNS and CDR2 SASEGT come from the germline V gene. Trimming removed 6 bases at V and 3 bases at J, with 15 bases between. For the CDR3, the DNA is TGTGCCAGCAGGATGACACCGGGCTCCAATCAGCCCCAGCATTTT. It translates to CASRMTPGSNQPQHF.

The chain joins TRBV5-1 to TRBJ1-1; tentatively, D is TRBD1 (6 bases). This CDR3 is built from 14 residues. Germline loops: CDR1 SGHRS, CDR2 YFSETQ. The V and J ends lost 4 bases and 1 base respectively, with 11 bases between them. DNA for the CDR3: TGCGCCAGCAGCCGAGAGGGACAGAACACTGAAGCTTTCTTT. It is translated as CASSREGQNTEAFF.

V usage is TRBV6-5 and J usage is TRBJ1-2; 7 bases agree with TRBD1. Germline V gene lookup returns CDR1 MNHEY and CDR2 SVGAGI. The trim removed 0 bases at V and 5 bases at J, leaving 3 bases unmatched. The CDR3 sequence is 14 residues long. DNA for the CDR3: TGTGCCAGCAGTTACTCCCCCAGGGGGTATGGCTACACCTTC. This gives the protein CASSYSPRGYGYTF.

This sequence joins TRBV20-1 and TRBJ2-2; 7 bases agree with TRBD1. J lost 7 bases, V lost 2 bases, and 10 bases had no gene match. Germline CDR1 is DFQATT and CDR2 is SNEGSKA (reference sequence). This CDR3 comprises 15 residues. As DNA, the CDR3 is TGCAGTGCTAGACGTCAGGGGGACCCCGGCGGGGAGCTGTTTTTT. Its protein product is CSARRQGDPGGELFF.

This clonotype was detected only a few times. The chain recombines TRBV20-1 with TRBJ2-1; 8 bases fit TRBD1. The ends lost 6 bases at V and 3 bases at J; junction bases unmatched: 7. Germline CDR1 DFQATT, CDR2 SNEGSKA (reference sequence). CDR3 length: 14 residues. The CDR3 nucleotides are TGCAGTGCGGACCCGGGACAGGTCTACAATGAGCAGTTCTTC. This translates into CSADPGQVYNEQFF.